The table lists the clone carrying this T cell receptor (beta chain) with many counts. The data are from a study of read filtering for tumor transcriptome and immune sequencing. Study details: RNA-seq yielded only roughly 75 to 1273 TCR reads, IR-seq about 4 to 10.27 million.

Molecular barcoded adaptors covering alpha/delta and beta/gamma chains were used on approximately 400 ng RNA. TCRdb reprocessed the reads via MiXCR and lists one record per CDR3 protein. The profile shows some 15,000 distinct CDR3 sequences, 20% of them singletons. This CDR3 has 13 amino acids. Germline-derived CDR1 and CDR2 are DFQATT and SNEGSKA (reference sequence). With 7 bases removed from V and 2 bases from J, the gap between germline ends came to 15 bases. V and J are TRBV20-1 and TRBJ2-7, with D possibly being TRBD1 (6 bases). This TCR was sampled from a donor at least 40 years old with multiple myeloma. Sequences were obtained from a population of CD138-negative cells sorted from bone marrow. CDR3: CSVEGGRAYEQYF. DNA for the CDR3: TGCAGTGTGGAAGGGGGTAGGGCCTACGAGCAGTACTTC.